Below, one T cell receptor beta chain is given with its context. This clone was observed a handful of times. Its specific antigen is unknown. Base qualities are not recorded, but no much larger clone differs from it by a single base. All of the isolated RNA was reverse transcribed with the High Capacity cDNA Reverse Transcription Kit, so expressed TCRB transcripts were sequenced. Naive, central memory and regulatory T cell samples underwent deep immunoSEQ sequencing, averaging about 3.3 million total reads per sample. Sorted cells were lysed in RLT buffer, and RNA was extracted using DNase-treated RNeasy Micro or Mini kits according to cell number. Each cell subset was processed separately to prevent cross-contamination, with patient and healthy donor samples processed together. TCRB sequences were amplified from cDNA with the immunoSEQ multiplex PCR, producing 87-bp fragments spanning the CDR3 region. The amplicons were sequenced using the Illumina HiSeq platform. For the original study's pipeline: Synthetic template baselines were used to correct PCR bias computationally, reads within Hamming distance 2 were collapsed together, and singletons that could not be merged were discarded. By aligning reads against IMGT, V, D and J genes, CDR3 length, and insertions or deletions at six rearrangement sites were assigned. Clonotype counts were normalized to sorted cell number within each subset before computing true diversity and Gini coefficients with the tcR R package. The overlap coefficient, calculated on TCRB nucleotide sequences, was used to quantify repertoire sharing. As a proxy for the pre-selection repertoire, out-of-frame TCRB sequences from naive cells were analyzed. TCRdb mirrors the immuneACCESS table, restricted to in-frame sequences. Some clones are absent from its copies; in checked studies, under half trace to an unresolved V gene, and the reason for the others is unknown. V and J calls and clone size are those listed in that table; D and trimming were worked out from the DNA. The sample includes 350,000 to 450,000 clones, with approximately 15% observed a single time. The ten largest clones take up around 0.039% of the sample.

This entry is derived from a study of beta chain features in type 1 diabetes (dated by TCRdb to 2016 to 2019). With regard to the full study: Mean age, gender distribution, total cell number and subset yield were not different between patients and healthy donors. A total of approximately 110,000,000 sorted cells were examined across all samples, and a strong correlation was observed between cell number per subset and RNA yield. The study compared the TCRB repertoires of sorted circulating CD4+ T cell subsets in recently diagnosed type 1 diabetes patients with those in matched healthy donors. Regulatory and stem cell-like memory subsets were obtained from only 8 patients and roughly eight healthy donors, while naive and central memory subsets were obtained from all 30 or so donors. Overall study results and their limits: Only small numbers of individuals were included in the HLA sub-analyses, which left unresolved whether HLA type had any influence on TCRB rearrangement. Naive, central memory and regulatory TCRB repertoires appeared to be more alike among patients than among healthy donors. Because cDNA rather than genomic DNA was sequenced, highly expressing activated cells could have been over-represented, although no difference in activation and CD3 levels was found between groups. A moderate but significant shortening of TCRB CDR3 length was observed in type 1 diabetes patients in all four CD4+ subsets. PCR may preferentially amplify shorter templates, but because patient and control samples were amplified and corrected together, any resulting skew would affect both groups equally. Fewer insertions and more nucleotide deletions at VDJ recombination sites were observed in patients with type 1 diabetes, implying thymic rearrangement abnormalities.

A single peripheral blood draw of approximately 110 mL on average was collected from each donor into heparinised tubes. A BD FACSAria II was used to sort naive, central memory, regulatory and stem cell-like memory CD4+ T cells with a panel that included CD45RO, CCR7, CD25, CD127, CD95 and CD27. All sorted populations exceeded 95% purity. PBMCs were separated immediately by Lymphoprep density gradient centrifugation and were stained directly, without being cultured. So that batch effects would be minimized, each experiment stained and sorted samples in pairs, pairing one healthy donor with one patient. The CDR3 starts with the cysteine, ends with the phenylalanine, and has 15 residues. Only the CDR3 DNA stays, 45 bases, in frame from base 1. CDR1 and CDR2 are read off the germline V gene as ENHRY and SYGVKD. V gives up 6 bases and J gives up 0 bases, and the segment between their germline ends measures 9 bases.

The sample consisted of naive CD4+ T cells from blood. What this sample's cell subset or site label stands for: true naive CD4+ T cells. The TCR was taken from a young man in good health. In this chain, TRBV10-3 is recombined with TRBJ2-6; a confident D gene designation cannot be given. The CDR3 in this case is CAISSGSSGANVLTF. The DNA reads TGTGCCATCAGCTCAGGCTCCTCTGGGGCCAACGTCCTGACTTTC.